Sequencing of this TCR beta chain was carried out in a study of control samples from healthy donors and cancer patients (dated by TCRdb to 2018 to 2021). On this clone: Its binding antigen is unknown. Base-call qualities are not available, and no considerably larger clone is one nucleotide away.

Trimming removed 1 base from V and 2 bases from J; the gene matches leave 3 bases unexplained. Taken from the germline V gene, the CDR1 and CDR2 loops are SGHAT and FQNNGV. CDR3 length: 15 amino acids, cysteine to phenylalanine. Only the CDR3 DNA is retained, 45 bases long and in frame from the first base. Receptors were amplified or captured by the immunoSEQ multiplex PCR assay. TCRdb re-hosts the immuneACCESS table, in-frame sequences only. Its copies lack some clones; in the studies checked, an unresolved V gene accounts for under half of them, and the cause for the rest is not known. The sample table shows under 70,000 clones, and 90% are seen once. The leading ten clones occupy 1% to 1.5% of the sample.

The chain links TRBV11-2 with TRBJ2-7, and 9 junction bases match TRBD1. Material for sequencing was PBMCs. The TCR sequence derives from a woman aged 45 to 65 with colorectal cancer. This receptor has the CDR3 CASSLVGQGTYEQYF. At the DNA level, the sequence is TGTGCCAGCAGCTTAGTAGGACAGGGGACCTACGAGCAGTACTTC.